This T cell receptor (beta chain) was captured by sequencing in a study of read filtering for tumor transcriptome and immune sequencing. Molecular barcoded adaptors covering alpha/delta and beta/gamma chains were used on about 390 ng RNA. TCRdb reprocessed the reads with MiXCR, giving one entry per CDR3 protein. This table has some 62,000 distinct CDR3 sequences, more than 11% appearing once. This clonotype has only a few counts. The sample taken for sequencing was a population of CD138-negative cells sorted from bone marrow. The clonotype was recovered from a donor aged 40 or older with multiple myeloma.

CDR3: CASSPETGSLREFVETQYF. In DNA, the CDR3 is TGTGCCAGCAGTCCCGAGACAGGTAGTCTGAGGGAGTTCGTAGAGACCCAGTACTTC. J is TRBJ2-5 and V is TRBV27, with TRBD1 as a possible D gene (6 bases). CDR1 and CDR2 from the germline V gene are MNHEY and SMNVEV (reference sequence). The CDR3 loop spans 19 amino acids. V dropped 5 bases and J dropped 4 bases, with 29 bases sitting between them.